This entry features one T cell receptor beta chain sequence. The clone's antigen remains unknown. No base qualities exist here, and no much larger clone lies one base off it. This entry is derived from a study of blood T cells in healthy people across ages (dated by TCRdb to about 2015). About the full investigation: In model experiments, template switching captured roughly one uniquely barcoded TCR beta cDNA molecule for every two T cells. The donors were split into four age groups: young (average roughly 15 years), middle-aged (39), aged (around 67) and long-lived (approximately 80). Using deep sequencing normalized with unique cDNA molecular identifiers, the study measured how TCR beta repertoire diversity changes with age. For two donors (one aged 18 to 29 and one aged 80 or older), the study analyzed two additional independent replicas of 1 million unique cDNA reads from the same blood draw. What the work shows at the level of the full study, not this receptor alone: The long-lived group showed more naive CD4+ T cells, fewer expanded clones and increased TCR diversity than the aged group, suggesting age selection. Observed TCR beta diversity per million T cells fell roughly linearly with age, and a significant reduction was already apparent by age around 40. The percentage of naive T cells measured by flow cytometry correlated strongly with observed TCR beta diversity. Because the CMV infection status of the donors was unknown, age-related changes in expanded clonotypes may potentially have been confounded. Bulk unsorted PBMC profiling prevented conclusive comparison of naive and antigen-experienced compartments. Total diversity estimates from one million sequenced T cells were considered lower bounds and underestimates.

From the cysteine through the phenylalanine, the CDR3 covers 14 amino acids. The CDR3 DNA has 42 bases and is translated from base 1. Relative to germline, V is 7 bases shorter and J is 0 bases shorter, with 15 bases between their ends. CDR1 and CDR2 are drawn from the germline V gene: SQVTM, ANQGSEA. Library preparation employed 5' RACE. Data came from an Illumina HiSeq 2500. The second PCR ran for roughly 7 to 12 cycles and used a J-beta primer mix along with a sample-barcoded 5' primer. A template-switch 5' adaptor carrying 12 random nucleotides introduced a unique molecular identifier onto each TCR beta cDNA molecule. At least 2.5 million CDR3-containing paired-end reads were obtained from each sample. First-strand cDNA synthesis was performed from all RNA using the Mint cDNA synthesis kit, with priming by a TRBC-specific oligonucleotide. Following uracil-DNA glycosylase treatment, all cDNA underwent a first 18-cycle PCR with the universal primers M1SS and BC2_uni_R. In the source study's methods: For normalization, 1 million high-quality reads, each with a distinct molecular identifier, were randomly selected from each sample. Instead of being binned into consensus sequences, reads that shared molecular identifiers were thrown out. MiTCR, run with a Q25 quality threshold and the strictest error-elimination algorithm, handled CDR3 identification, clonotype clustering and error correction. A nonparametric unseen species model with Euler transformation was used to estimate a lower bound on total TCR beta diversity. The public sequencing data were trimmed at Q25 with fastp and processed into clonotypes with MiXCR by TCRdb, which kept only in-frame beta chains. Rows matching on CDR3 protein sequence are summarized as one entry with the most common DNA and genes. Here the V and J calls rest on TCRdb's processing, not on the authors' analysis. The sample contains roughly 500,000 distinct CDR3 sequences, 24% of them found a single time. The top ten clones comprise around 10% of the sample.

Donors were 30 to 45 systemically healthy Caucasian individuals from Russia aged roughly 6 to 100 years. Roughly 9.5 milliliters of peripheral blood were drawn from each donor into EDTA-treated Vacutainer tubes. Ficoll-Paque density-gradient centrifugation was used to isolate PBMCs, with at least 7 million obtained per sample. Trizol reagent was used to extract total RNA from PBMCs, with at least 6 micrograms per sample. Naive CD45RAhigh/CD27high T cell percentages were measured by flow cytometry on a PBMC aliquot from every donor. These data also featured in a second study, about T cells of mothers and their children. The second study, in turn, reports: Donors were nine systemically healthy Caucasian individuals: three mothers and their six children. cDNA synthesis used all of the extracted RNA, with roughly 1.5 ug of RNA in each 15 ul reaction. Sample barcodes and 2-4 random nucleotides were added via the M1S primer in the second PCR. Over 9 million TCR beta CDR3 reads were obtained for each mother, and some 3.1 million reads were obtained for each child. TCR recombination output is similarly shaped by thymic selection in related and unrelated pairs, with a minor effect exerted by inherited differences. Related mother-child pairs always showed normalized repertoire overlap that was slightly higher than in unrelated mother-child pairs, though the difference was never significant. Persistent microchimeric T cell clones were not detected, at a sensitivity of around 95 clones per million clonotypes. In the study, deep NGS was used to compare the TCR beta repertoires of mothers and children, and features distinguishing related mother-child pairs from unrelated individuals were sought. On average, the children were about 10 +/- 4 years old, while the mothers were about 40 +/- 4 years old. Libraries were sequenced on Illumina HiSeq 2000 with 100+100 nt paired-end reads after adapter ligation with NEBNext reagents. To prevent cross-contamination, the mother and child libraries were prepared a month apart and were sequenced in separate runs. For each donor, somewhere between about 500,000 and 2,300,000 distinct TCR beta clonotypes were identified. Naive TCR beta clonotypes were estimated from low-frequency clonotypes matched to each donor's FACS-determined naive share, without sorting.

This TCR came from a boy younger than 18 in good health. Sequences were obtained from blood. This sequence uses TRBV29-1 and TRBJ1-1, with the D segment identity uncertain. The CDR3 protein is CSGQRLNLNTEAFF. The base sequence is TGCAGCGGGCAAAGACTGAACCTGAACACTGAAGCTTTCTTT.